These 14 T cell receptor beta chains were sequenced from one sample in a study of control samples from healthy donors and cancer patients. Profiled with immunoSEQ multiplex PCR; TCRdb holds only in-frame clones, not every one. The sample shows some 150,000 clones, over 90% of them seen only once. Specimen: blood. These TCRs come from a man aged 50 or older in good health.

Points on this clone: At the DNA level, this CDR3 is encoded by other sequences in the same sample as well. The CDR3 region is CASSLVGETQYF. CDR3 DNA sequence: TGTGCCAGCAGCTTAGTAGGGGAGACCCAGTACTTC. J is TRBJ2-5 and V is TRBV7-9; the D is unclear. This CDR3 contains 12 residues. V was pared by 1 base and J by 5 bases, with 5 bases between. CDR1 and CDR2 from the germline V gene are SEHNR and FQNEAQ (reference sequence).

The chain has TRBV15 and TRBJ1-2, with TRBD1 identical over 9 bases. This CDR3 comprises 14 residues. Germline assignment: CDR1 LNHNV and CDR2 YYDKDF (reference sequence). The J segment lost 4 bases and the V segment lost 5 bases, leaving 5 bases of the junction unmatched. The DNA for the CDR3 is TGTGCCACCAGCGGCGACAGGGGGGCCTATGGCTACACCTTC. It encodes CATSGDRGAYGYTF.

The chain recombines TRBV28 with TRBJ2-1; TRBD1 aligns across 8 bases. The V gene end was trimmed by 4 bases and the J gene end by 9 bases; junction bases not matched to a gene: 8. Germline V gives CDR1 MDHEN, CDR2 SYDVKM. The CDR3 loop spans 14 amino acids. This CDR3 is CASSSGGQVSEQFF. The CDR3 bases are TGTGCCAGCAGTTCAGGGGGACAGGTCAGTGAGCAGTTCTTC.

This rearrangement joins TRBV4-1 to TRBJ2-5; D is possibly TRBD2 (6 bases). Germline V gives CDR1 MGHRA, CDR2 YSYEKL. CDR3 length: 15 amino acids. V was cut by 5 bases and J by 2 bases, with 15 bases left in between. The CDR3 reads CASSFRTGEQETQYF. The CDR3 region has the DNA TGCGCCAGCAGCTTTCGGACGGGGGAACAAGAGACCCAGTACTTC.

Written as DNA, the CDR3 is TGTGCCAGCAGATTCGGACTAGGGAAAGAGACCCAGTACTTC. This sequence encodes CASRFGLGKETQYF. The chain links TRBV2 to TRBJ2-5; 7 bases map to TRBD2. Germline V gene data show CDR1 as SNHLY and CDR2 as FYNNEI. The V gene end was trimmed by 6 bases and the J gene end by 3 bases; junction bases not matched to a gene: 7. The CDR3 loop spans 14 amino acids.

This chain joins TRBV6-6 and TRBJ1-3; 8 nucleotides align to TRBD1. The CDR3 is 15 residues long. Germline-derived CDR1 and CDR2 are MNHNY and SVGAGI (reference sequence). Unmatched junction bases numbered 7, after V lost 6 bases and J lost 3 bases. CDR3 residues: CASRDGQGLGNTIYF. CDR3 nucleotide sequence: TGTGCCAGCAGAGACGGACAGGGACTTGGAAACACCATATATTTT.

The V and J genes are TRBV9 and TRBJ2-7; tentative D call: TRBD1 (5 bases). CDR3 length equals 14 residues. Germline CDR1 SGDLS, CDR2 YYNGEE. Trimming left V 0 bases short and J 1 base short, with 8 bases between. CDR3 amino acids: CASSVEAGSYEQYF. The CDR3 bases are TGTGCCAGCAGCGTAGAGGCAGGGTCCTACGAGCAGTACTTC.

The V call is TRBV5-1, the J call TRBJ2-3; TRBD2 might be the D (6 bases). The length of the CDR3 is 16 residues. Trimming left V 4 bases short and J 1 base short, with 16 bases between. Per the germline V gene, CDR1 is SGHRS and CDR2 is YFSETQ. For the CDR3, the DNA is TGCGCCAGCAGCCTCGACGGAGGGCCCGGCACAGATACGCAGTATTTT. Amino acid sequence: CASSLDGGPGTDTQYF.

The chain is built from TRBV11-2 and TRBJ2-3; 8 nucleotides match TRBD1. The germline V gene has CDR1 SGHAT and CDR2 FQNNGV. V shed 1 base, J shed 6 bases, and the junction held 6 bases outside the gene matches. The CDR3 has 15 amino acids. CDR3 residues: CASSLGGQGADTQYF. The CDR3 bases are TGTGCCAGCAGCTTAGGGGGGCAGGGGGCGGATACGCAGTATTTT.

This clone occurred once. The gene calls are TRBV29-1 and TRBJ2-3; 7 bases agree with TRBD2. Germline V lookup: CDR1 SQVTM, CDR2 ANQGSEA. CDR3 size: 14 residues. With V trimmed by 8 bases and J by 2 bases, 10 bases remained unmatched. Written as DNA, the CDR3 is TGCAGCACCGCCGGGACTACCGCCACAGATACGCAGTATTTT. Residues: CSTAGTTATDTQYF.

The chain carries TRBV4-1 and TRBJ1-2, with TRBD1 identical over 7 bases. Germline CDR1 MGHRA, CDR2 YSYEKL. Losses at the gene ends were 6 bases for V and 5 bases for J; bases not matched to a gene: 9. The CDR3 is made up of 14 amino acids. This CDR3 is CASRPPGQNYGYTF. The CDR3 bases are TGCGCCAGCAGGCCTCCGGGACAGAATTATGGCTACACCTTC.

This rearrangement joins TRBV2 to TRBJ2-5, with TRBD1 as a possible D gene (6 bases). V lost 2 bases, J lost 1 base, and 11 bases lay in between. The CDR3 contains 15 residues. CDR1 is SNHLY and CDR2 is FYNNEI in the germline V gene. The CDR3 sequence is CASSEQTGPQETQYF. CDR3 sequence (DNA): TGTGCCAGCAGTGAACAGACAGGTCCCCAAGAGACCCAGTACTTC.

The chain couples TRBV6-2 or TRBV6-3 to TRBJ1-4, with 8 nucleotides matching TRBD1. The CDR3 is made up of 17 amino acids. Trimming cost V 2 bases and J 0 bases; bases outside gene matches: 5. Per germline, CDR1 MNHEY and CDR2 SVGEGT. CDR3 sequence: CASSYEQGVSTNEKLFF. CDR3 DNA sequence: TGTGCCAGCAGTTACGAACAGGGGGTATCAACTAATGAAAAACTGTTTTTT.

The CDR3 loop is CASSQSGTGEPGNQPQHF. The CDR3 coding sequence is TGCGCCAGCAGCCAATCCGGGACAGGGGAACCGGGCAATCAGCCCCAGCATTTT. The chain links TRBV4-1 to TRBJ1-5; TRBD1 agrees at 10 bases. The CDR3 is 18 residues long. The J segment lost 2 bases and the V segment lost 2 bases, leaving 9 bases of the junction unmatched. Germline CDR1 reads MGHRA; CDR2 reads YSYEKL.